The present TCR beta chain was sequenced within a study of regulatory T cells in long-lasting Graves disease. CDR1 and CDR2 from the germline V gene are SGHRS and YFSETQ. This CDR3 contains 13 residues. V was pared by 5 bases and J by 4 bases, with 12 bases between. iRepertoire HTBI primers and Arm-PCR of CDR3 regions built TCR beta libraries. From the multiplex PCR reads, TCRdb called clonotypes with MiXCR, one entry per CDR3 protein. The sample gives a few hundred thousand distinct CDR3 sequences, roughly 17% of which show up once; roughly 29% is in the top ten. Findings and limits, study-wide: No thyroid tissue was studied; the work used peripheral blood only.

Time point defined: newly diagnosed GD, antithyroid drugs for less than 3 months. RNA extracted from PBMCs served as the sequencing template. Ten or more counts support this clonotype. Its antigen is undetermined. The data were also submitted as part of a second study, on T cells in Graves' hyperthyroidism and ophthalmopathy.

The receptor was isolated from a man in his forties with Graves disease. Source: peripheral blood mononuclear cells (PBMCs), taken at new diagnosis, from a patient treated with antithyroid drugs. V usage is TRBV5-1 and J usage is TRBJ1-1, with a tentative D call TRBD1 (5 bases). The CDR3 coding sequence is TGCGCCAGCAGAAAGGGGATAGTCACTGAAGCTTTCTTT. It yields the protein CASRKGIVTEAFF.